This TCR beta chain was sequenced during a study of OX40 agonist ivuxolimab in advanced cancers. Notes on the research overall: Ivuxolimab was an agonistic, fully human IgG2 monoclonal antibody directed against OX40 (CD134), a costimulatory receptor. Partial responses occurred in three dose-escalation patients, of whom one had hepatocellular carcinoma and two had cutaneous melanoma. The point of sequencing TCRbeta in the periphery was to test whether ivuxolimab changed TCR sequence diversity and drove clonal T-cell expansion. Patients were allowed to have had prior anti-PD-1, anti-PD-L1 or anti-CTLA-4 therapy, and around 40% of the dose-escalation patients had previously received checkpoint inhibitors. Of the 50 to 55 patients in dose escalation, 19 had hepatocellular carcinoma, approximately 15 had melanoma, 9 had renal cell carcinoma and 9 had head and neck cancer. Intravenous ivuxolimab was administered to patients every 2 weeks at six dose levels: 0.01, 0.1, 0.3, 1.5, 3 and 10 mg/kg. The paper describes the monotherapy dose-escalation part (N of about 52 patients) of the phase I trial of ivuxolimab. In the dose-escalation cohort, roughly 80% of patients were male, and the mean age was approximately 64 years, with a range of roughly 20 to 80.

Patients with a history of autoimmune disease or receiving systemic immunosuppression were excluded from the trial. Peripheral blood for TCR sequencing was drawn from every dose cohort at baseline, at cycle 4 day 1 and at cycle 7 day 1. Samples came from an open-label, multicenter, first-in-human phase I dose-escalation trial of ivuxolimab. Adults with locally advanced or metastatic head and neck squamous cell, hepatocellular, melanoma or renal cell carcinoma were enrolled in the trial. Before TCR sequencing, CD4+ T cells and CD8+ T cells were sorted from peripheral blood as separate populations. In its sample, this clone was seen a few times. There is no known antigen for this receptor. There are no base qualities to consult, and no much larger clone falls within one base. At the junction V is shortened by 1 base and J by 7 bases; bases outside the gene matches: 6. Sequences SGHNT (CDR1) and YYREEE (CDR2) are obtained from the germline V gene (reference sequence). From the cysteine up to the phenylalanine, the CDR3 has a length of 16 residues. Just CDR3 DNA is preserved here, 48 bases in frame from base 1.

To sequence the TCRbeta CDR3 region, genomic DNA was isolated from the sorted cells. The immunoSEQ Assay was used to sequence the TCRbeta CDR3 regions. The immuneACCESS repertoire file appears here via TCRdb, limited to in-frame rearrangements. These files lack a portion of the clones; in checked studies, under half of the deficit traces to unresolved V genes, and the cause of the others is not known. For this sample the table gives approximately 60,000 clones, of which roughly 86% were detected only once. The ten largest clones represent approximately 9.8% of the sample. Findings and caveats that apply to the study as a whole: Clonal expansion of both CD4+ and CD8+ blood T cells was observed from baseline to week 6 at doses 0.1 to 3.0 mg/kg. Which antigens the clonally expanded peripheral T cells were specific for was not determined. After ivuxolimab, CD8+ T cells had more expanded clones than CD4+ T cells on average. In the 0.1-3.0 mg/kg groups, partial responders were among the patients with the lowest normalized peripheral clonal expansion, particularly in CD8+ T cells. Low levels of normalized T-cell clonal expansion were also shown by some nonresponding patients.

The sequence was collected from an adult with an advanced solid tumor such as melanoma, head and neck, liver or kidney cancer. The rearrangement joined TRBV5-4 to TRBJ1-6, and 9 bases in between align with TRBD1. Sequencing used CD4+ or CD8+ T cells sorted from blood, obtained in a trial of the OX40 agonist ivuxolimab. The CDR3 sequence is CASSLTGQGTNSPLHF. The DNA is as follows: TGTGCCAGCAGCTTGACTGGACAGGGGACAAATTCACCCCTCCACTTT.